This T cell receptor (beta chain) appears in the sequencing data of a study of shared clonotypes between healthy human individuals. The CDR3 runs to 19 residues. Unmatched junction bases numbered 11, after V lost 0 bases and J lost 4 bases. CDR1 and CDR2 from the germline V gene are LGHNA and YSLEER. Per the authors' pipeline: There were no quality scores in the junction-only immunoSEQ sequences, so filtering differed. The repertoire was sequenced with immunoSEQ multiplex PCR; TCRdb's copy has only in-frame clones and lacks some. The D gene and trimming were derived from the DNA, and the V and J assignments and clone size from that table. The sample lists roughly 2 million clones; more than 90% were seen once.

The source material was naive CD4+ T cells sorted from blood. Stated subset: CD45RA+ positively selected. The receptor's source is a man younger than 30 in good health. The V call is TRBV4-3, the J call TRBJ2-5, with 13 bases fitting TRBD2. CDR3 DNA sequence: TGCGCCAGCAGCCAAGATCGGAGGGTTGGACTAGCGGGAGTAGAGACCCAGTACTTC. It translates to CASSQDRRVGLAGVETQYF.